These 23 T cell receptor beta chains share one sample of origin, sequenced in a study of T cell changes during pregnancy in multiple sclerosis. Produced via immunoSEQ multiplex PCR; TCRdb's table is partial and in-frame only. The profile shows 65,000 to 80,000 clones, around 93% of them singletons. The specimen comprised peripheral blood, sampled in the first trimester of pregnancy. The origin of the receptors is a female donor with multiple sclerosis, enrolled in a pregnancy study.

This clone was seen a single time. The chain combines TRBV4-2 with TRBJ2-3; D remains ambiguous. The CDR3 extends over 16 amino acids. CDR1 and CDR2 from the germline V gene are LGHNA and YNFKEQ. V lost 0 bases and J 0 bases, leaving 10 bases between the germline ends. CDR3 in amino acids: CASSQDGRGSTDTQYF. The CDR3 DNA reads as TGTGCCAGCAGCCAAGATGGTCGCGGCAGCACAGATACGCAGTATTTT.

This rearrangement joins TRBV4-1 to TRBJ1-1, with 10 bases matching TRBD1. CDR3 length: 18 residues. The V gene's germline CDR1 is MGHRA and CDR2 YSYEKL. The V and J ends lost 0 bases and 0 bases, in that order; junction bases with no gene match: 7. CDR3 nucleotides: TGCGCCAGCAGCCAAGATCCCCCGGGACAGGGGCTGAACACTGAAGCTTTCTTT. Translating gives CASSQDPPGQGLNTEAFF.

The chain has TRBV14 and TRBJ2-3; tentative D call: TRBD1 (6 bases). The V and J ends lost 3 bases and 0 bases respectively, with 10 bases between them. Germline V gene data show CDR1 as SGHDN and CDR2 as FVKESK. The CDR3 extends over 15 amino acids. This CDR3 reads CASSQQGTSTDTQYF. The CDR3, as DNA: TGTGCCAGCAGCCAGCAGGGGACGAGCACAGATACGCAGTATTTT.

The chain has TRBV28 and TRBJ2-1; 14 bases align to TRBD2. The ends lost 6 bases at V and 2 bases at J; junction bases unmatched: 15. Germline loops: CDR1 MDHEN, CDR2 SYDVKM. This CDR3 region has 20 residues. The CDR3 nucleotides read TGTGCCAGCAGGCGGCGTCCGGGACTAGCGGGAGCGGGCGCCTACAATGAGCAGTTCTTC. Encoded protein: CASRRRPGLAGAGAYNEQFF.

This sequence joins TRBV10-3 and TRBJ1-5; D is uncertain. In germline, CDR1 is ENHRY, CDR2 SYGVKD. This CDR3 has 16 amino acids. The V end lost 2 bases, the J end lost 2 bases, and 13 bases lay between the germline ends. The CDR3 is CAISEGVTWGNQPQHF. The CDR3 DNA reads TGTGCCATCAGTGAGGGAGTCACTTGGGGCAATCAGCCCCAGCATTTT.

This chain uses TRBV6-5 with TRBJ1-2; 8 bases are a match to TRBD1. Germline V gene sequence: CDR1 MNHEY, CDR2 SVGAGI. The CDR3 is 13 residues long. The V segment lost 6 bases and the J segment 5 bases; nucleotides outside the gene matches: 5. DNA for the CDR3: TGTGCCAGCAGCTCGCAGGGGGCATATGGCTACACCTTC. Its protein product is CASSSQGAYGYTF.

The chain joins TRBV18 to TRBJ2-1; weak D call: TRBD2 (5 bases). This CDR3 spans 17 amino acids. V dropped 0 bases and J dropped 0 bases, with 12 bases sitting between them. Germline V gene sequence: CDR1 KGHSH, CDR2 LQKENI. The CDR3 DNA sequence: TGTGCCAGCTCACCACCCACCGGGGAACCCTCCTACAATGAGCAGTTCTTC. Translation: CASSPPTGEPSYNEQFF.

This clone has just a few counts. This chain connects TRBV29-1 to TRBJ1-1; D call uncertain. This CDR3 contains 10 residues. V was cut by 6 bases and J by 7 bases, with 9 bases left in between. The germline V gene encodes CDR1 SQVTM and CDR2 ANQGSEA. Written as DNA, the CDR3 is TGCAGCGTAGTGCGGGGTGAAGCTTTCTTT. Its protein product is CSVVRGEAFF. The full variable domain, rest sourced from reference TRBV29-1 and TRBJ1-1, is SAVISQKPSRDICQRGTSLTIQCQVDSQVTMMFWYRQQPGQSLTLIATANQGSEATYESGFVIDKFPISRPNLTFSTLTVSNMSPEDSSIYLCSVVRGEAFFGQGTRLTVV.

This chain uses TRBV19 with TRBJ2-5; 8 bases fit TRBD1. The CDR3 length is 15 residues. Germline V gene sequence: CDR1 LNHDA, CDR2 SQIVND (reference sequence). V shed 3 bases and J 1 base; nucleotides not matched to a gene: 4. As DNA, the CDR3 is TGTGCCAGTAGTATCCCAGGACAGGGCCAAGAGACCCAGTACTTC. Amino acids: CASSIPGQGQETQYF.

V usage is TRBV5-5 and J usage is TRBJ1-2; D unresolved. Germline assignment: CDR1 SGHKS and CDR2 YYEKEE (reference sequence). This CDR3 contains 12 residues. V was trimmed by 2 bases and J by 7 bases, leaving 9 bases between them. The CDR3 reads CASSFDMGGYTF. The DNA of the CDR3 is TGTGCCAGCAGCTTTGACATGGGTGGCTACACCTTC.

With regard to this clone: This sample includes further DNA sequences coding for the same CDR3. J is TRBJ2-4 and V is TRBV19; TRBD2 agrees at 14 bases. With V trimmed by 3 bases and J by 0 bases, 10 bases remained unmatched. The germline CDR1 and CDR2 sequences are LNHDA and SQIVND (reference sequence). This CDR3 spans 20 amino acids. CDR3 region: CASSIPGLAGASRAKNIQYF. The CDR3 nucleotides read TGTGCCAGTAGTATTCCGGGACTAGCGGGGGCGTCTAGAGCCAAAAACATTCAGTACTTC.

This clone was recorded once. The chain carries TRBV6-5 and TRBJ1-1; D remains unclear. The germline gives CDR1 MNHEY, CDR2 SVGAGI. V was clipped by 6 bases and J by 1 base, with 9 bases between them. The CDR3 is 13 amino acids. CDR3 region: CASSRTANTEAFF. In DNA, the CDR3 is TGTGCCAGCAGCCGGACTGCGAACACTGAAGCTTTCTTT.

This chain uses TRBV6-1 with TRBJ1-4; a weak D match, TRBD1 (5 bases). The germline V gene has CDR1 MNHNS and CDR2 SASEGT. CDR3 size: 14 residues. The germline V and J ends were trimmed by 9 bases and 5 bases, with 16 bases remaining between them. The CDR3 here is CASVGGRPNEKLFF. The CDR3 DNA is TGTGCCAGTGTGGGGGGACGGCCGAATGAAAAACTGTTTTTT.

This chain links TRBV27 with TRBJ1-1; the match to TRBD1 covers 9 bases. The trim removed 6 bases at V and 4 bases at J, leaving 12 bases unmatched. The CDR3 extends over 16 amino acids. CDR1 and CDR2 (germline): MNHEY, SMNVEV (reference sequence). The CDR3 nucleotides read TGTGCCAGCAGCCTACTCCCCGGGACAGGGACCACTGAAGCTTTCTTT. Protein sequence: CASSLLPGTGTTEAFF.

The sample holds a few counts of this clone. V usage is TRBV6-5 and J usage is TRBJ1-1; D may be TRBD1 (6 bases). CDR1 is MNHEY and CDR2 is SVGAGI in the germline V gene. This CDR3 region has 13 residues. Trimming shortened V by 6 bases and J by 2 bases, and 10 bases separated the two germline ends. The CDR3 DNA is TGTGCCAGCAGCCTGGACAGCAACACTGAAGCTTTCTTT. It translates to CASSLDSNTEAFF.

The rearrangement uses TRBV5-1 and TRBJ2-7; D unresolved. From germline, CDR1 is SGHRS and CDR2 YFSETQ. This CDR3 is built from 13 residues. The V gene lost 4 bases and the J gene lost 6 bases, with 14 bases spanning the gap. This CDR3 reads CASSPDLDSEQYF. The CDR3 DNA reads as TGCGCCAGCAGCCCTGACCTTGACTCCGAGCAGTACTTC.

The chain uses TRBV28 and TRBJ2-7; maybe TRBD1 (5 bases). Germline CDR1 and CDR2: MDHEN and SYDVKM. V was shortened by 3 bases and J by 3 bases, with 9 bases between the two germline ends. The length of the CDR3 is 13 residues. The CDR3 is CASSFGQIYEQYF. DNA of the CDR3: TGTGCCAGCAGTTTTGGACAAATCTACGAGCAGTACTTC.

V usage is TRBV6-6 and J usage is TRBJ2-7; 7 bases are shared with TRBD1. This CDR3 contains 14 residues. Looked up from germline, CDR1 is MNHNY and CDR2 is SVGAGI (reference sequence). The junction had 6 bases not matched to a gene; V was cut back by 7 bases and J by 0 bases. Here the CDR3 DNA reads TGTGCCAGCAAGAGACGGGACAGCTCCTACGAGCAGTACTTC. Its protein is CASKRRDSSYEQYF.

The chain joins TRBV2 to TRBJ1-2, with 7 bases lining up with TRBD1. V gave up 6 bases and J gave up 0 bases; unmatched junction bases: 4. Germline assignment: CDR1 SNHLY and CDR2 FYNNEI. The CDR3 extends over 14 amino acids. The CDR3 sequence: CASRGQPSNYGYTF. DNA for the CDR3: TGTGCCAGCAGGGGACAGCCCTCTAACTATGGCTACACCTTC. Full variable domain (missing parts from reference TRBV2 and TRBJ1-2): EPEVTQTPSHQVTQMGQEVILRCVPISNHLYFYWYRQILGQKVEFLVSFYNNEISEKSEIFDDQFSVERPDGSNFTLKIRSTKLEDSAMYFCASRGQPSNYGYTFGSGTRLTVV.

The gene calls are TRBV19 and TRBJ2-5; TRBD2 matches at 16 bases. CDR3 size: 18 residues. The junction had 7 bases not matched to a gene; V was cut back by 5 bases and J by 1 base. Germline V gives CDR1 LNHDA, CDR2 SQIVND (reference sequence). The CDR3 region has the DNA TGTGCCAGTAGTGCCGGGACTAGCGGGAGGGGATCCCAAGAGACCCAGTACTTC. It specifies CASSAGTSGRGSQETQYF.

V is TRBV6-5 and J is TRBJ1-1, with a tentative D call TRBD1 (5 bases). V lost 6 bases and J lost 1, with 12 bases in between. Germline CDR1 reads MNHEY; CDR2 reads SVGAGI. The CDR3 length is 14 residues. Here the CDR3 reads CASSPPGSNTEAFF. CDR3 DNA sequence: TGTGCCAGCAGCCCCCCAGGGTCGAACACTGAAGCTTTCTTT.

This chain uses TRBV4-1 with TRBJ2-3; 11 nucleotides match TRBD2. The CDR3 spans 15 residues. Unmatched junction bases numbered 5, after V lost 6 bases and J lost 3 bases. Germline CDR1 MGHRA, CDR2 YSYEKL. The CDR3 bases are TGCGCCAGCAGGAACCTAGCGGGGGGTACAGATACGCAGTATTTT. Protein sequence: CASRNLAGGTDTQYF.

The rearrangement joins TRBV7-9 to TRBJ1-1; tentatively, D is TRBD1 (5 bases). Trimming stripped 0 bases from V and 8 bases from J, with 10 bases between. CDR1 and CDR2 (germline): SEHNR, FQNEAQ (reference sequence). CDR3 length: 13 residues. CDR3 protein: CASSLAQGLEAFF. The CDR3, as DNA: TGTGCCAGCAGCTTAGCGCAGGGTTTGGAAGCTTTCTTT.